This passage covers 3 T cell receptor beta chains from one sample sequenced in a study of cytomegalovirus exposure and HLA in healthy donors. The PCR contained 60 Vbeta and 13 Jbeta primers. Only in-frame clones appear in the TCRdb table, and some are missing; sequencing was by immunoSEQ multiplex PCR. The sample carries about 200,000 clones, around 80% recorded once. Sequenced: PBMCs. The receptors originated from a man aged 40-55 years in good health and CMV-seronegative.

The chain joins TRBV5-4 to TRBJ2-3; TRBD2 matches 7 bases. Per the germline V gene, CDR1 is SGHNT and CDR2 is YYREEE (reference sequence). The CDR3 runs to 17 residues. V shed 4 bases, J shed 0 bases, and the junction held 11 bases outside the gene matches. The CDR3 coding sequence is TGTGCCAGCAGCGCCCCGGCCGCGGGAGATAGCACAGATACGCAGTATTTT. It codes for CASSAPAAGDSTDTQYF. The entire variable domain, with the rest obtained from reference TRBV5-4 and TRBJ2-3, is as follows: ETGVTQSPTHLIKTRGQQVTLRCSSQSGHNTVSWYQQALGQGPQFIFQYYREEENGRGNFPPRFSGLQFPNYSSELNVNALELDDSALYLCASSAPAAGDSTDTQYFGPGTRLTVL.

The V gene is TRBV29-1, the J gene TRBJ2-3; 8 bases align to TRBD2. V was pared by 8 bases and J by 1 base, with 8 bases of the junction left unmatched. Per germline, CDR1 SQVTM and CDR2 ANQGSEA. This CDR3 spans 14 amino acids. CDR3 in DNA: TGCAGCCTCACTAGCGGAGGGGGCACAGATACGCAGTATTTT. It is translated as CSLTSGGGTDTQYF.

The V call is TRBV4-1, the J call TRBJ2-3; 8 bases are shared with TRBD2. The germline V gene encodes CDR1 MGHRA and CDR2 YSYEKL. Trimming took 6 bases from V and 6 from J; bases not matched to a gene: 11. The CDR3 is 15 amino acids. CDR3 DNA sequence: TGCGCCAGCAGACGCACTAGCGGCCTTCTCGATACGCAGTATTTT. It is translated as CASRRTSGLLDTQYF.